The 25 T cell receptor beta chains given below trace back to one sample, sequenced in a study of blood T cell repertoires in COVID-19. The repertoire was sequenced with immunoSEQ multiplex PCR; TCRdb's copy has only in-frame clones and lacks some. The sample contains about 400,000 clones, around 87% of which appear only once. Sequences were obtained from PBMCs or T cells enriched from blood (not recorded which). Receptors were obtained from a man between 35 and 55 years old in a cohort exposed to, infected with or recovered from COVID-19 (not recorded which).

The CDR3 DNA is TGCGCCAGCAGTGAGCAGGGGAGGGTTACTGAAGCTTTCTTT. It encodes CASSEQGRVTEAFF. The chain employs TRBV10-2 and TRBJ1-1, with TRBD1 as a possible D gene (6 bases). The germline V gene has CDR1 WSHSY and CDR2 SAAADI. The CDR3 covers 14 residues. Trimming shortened V by 2 bases and J by 5 bases, and 12 bases separated the two germline ends.

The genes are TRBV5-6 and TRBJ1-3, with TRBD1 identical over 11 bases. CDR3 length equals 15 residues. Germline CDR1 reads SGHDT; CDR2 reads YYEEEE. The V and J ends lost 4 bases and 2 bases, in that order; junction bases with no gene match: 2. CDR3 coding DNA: TGTGCCAGCAGCCAGGACAGGGGGCCTGGAAACACCATATATTTT. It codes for CASSQDRGPGNTIYF.

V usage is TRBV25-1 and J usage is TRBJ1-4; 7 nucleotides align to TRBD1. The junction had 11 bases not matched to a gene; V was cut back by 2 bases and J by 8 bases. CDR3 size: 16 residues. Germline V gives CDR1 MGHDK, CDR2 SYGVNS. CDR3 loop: CASSETWGRGDEKLFF. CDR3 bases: TGTGCCAGCAGTGAAACCTGGGGCAGGGGGGACGAAAAACTGTTTTTT.

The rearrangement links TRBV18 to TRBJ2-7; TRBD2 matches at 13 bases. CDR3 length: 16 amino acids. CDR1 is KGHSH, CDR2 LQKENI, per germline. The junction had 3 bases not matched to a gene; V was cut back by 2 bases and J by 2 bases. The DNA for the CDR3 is TGTGCCAGCTCACCAGCCGGGACTAGCGGGACCTACGAGCAGTACTTC. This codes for CASSPAGTSGTYEQYF.

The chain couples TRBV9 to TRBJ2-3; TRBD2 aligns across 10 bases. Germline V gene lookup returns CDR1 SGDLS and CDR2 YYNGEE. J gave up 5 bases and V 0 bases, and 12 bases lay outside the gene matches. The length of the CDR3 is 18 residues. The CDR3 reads CASSVAASGSPGGDTQYF. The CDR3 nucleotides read TGTGCCAGCAGCGTAGCGGCTAGCGGGAGCCCCGGGGGAGATACGCAGTATTTT. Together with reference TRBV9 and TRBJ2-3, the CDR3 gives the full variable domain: DSGVTQTPKHLITATGQRVTLRCSPRSGDLSVYWYQQSLDQGLQFLIQYYNGEERAKGNILERFSAQQFPDLHSELNLSSLELGDSALYFCASSVAASGSPGGDTQYFGPGTRLTVL.

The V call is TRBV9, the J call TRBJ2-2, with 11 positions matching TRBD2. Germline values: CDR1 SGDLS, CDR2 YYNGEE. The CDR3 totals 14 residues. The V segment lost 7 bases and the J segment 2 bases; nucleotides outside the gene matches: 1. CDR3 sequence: CASGTSGNTGELFF. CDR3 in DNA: TGTGCCAGCGGGACTAGCGGAAACACCGGGGAGCTGTTTTTT.

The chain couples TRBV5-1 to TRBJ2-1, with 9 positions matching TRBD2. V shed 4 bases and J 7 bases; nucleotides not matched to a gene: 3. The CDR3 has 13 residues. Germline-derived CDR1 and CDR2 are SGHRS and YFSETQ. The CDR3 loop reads CASSNLAGNEQFF. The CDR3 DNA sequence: TGCGCCAGCAGCAATCTAGCGGGGAATGAGCAGTTCTTC.

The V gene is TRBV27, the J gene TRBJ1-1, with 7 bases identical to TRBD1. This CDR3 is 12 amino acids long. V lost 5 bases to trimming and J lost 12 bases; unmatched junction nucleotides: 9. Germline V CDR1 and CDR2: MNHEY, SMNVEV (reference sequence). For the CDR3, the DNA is TGTGCCAGCAGTGGGGACAGTCGGTCGTCTTTCTTT. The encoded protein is CASSGDSRSSFF.

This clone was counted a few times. The CDR3 DNA is TGCGCCAGCAGCCAAGCGGCTAGCTTTCGTTACGAGCAGTACTTC. It yields the protein CASSQAASFRYEQYF. The rearrangement uses TRBV4-1 and TRBJ2-7; D might be TRBD2 (5 bases). V was shortened by 1 base and J by 4 bases, with 14 bases between the two germline ends. Germline loops: CDR1 MGHRA, CDR2 YSYEKL. The CDR3 is 15 amino acids.

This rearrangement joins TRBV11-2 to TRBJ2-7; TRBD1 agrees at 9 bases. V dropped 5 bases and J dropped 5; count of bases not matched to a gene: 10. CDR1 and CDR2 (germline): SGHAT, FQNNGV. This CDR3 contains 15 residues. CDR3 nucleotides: TGTGCCAGCAGCCCCGGCGGGACAGGGAATCACGAGCAGTACTTC. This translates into CASSPGGTGNHEQYF. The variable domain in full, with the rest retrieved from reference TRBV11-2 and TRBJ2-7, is EAGVAQSPRYKIIEKRQSVAFWCNPISGHATLYWYQQILGQGPKLLIQFQNNGVVDDSQLPKDRFSAERLKGVDSTLKIQPAKLEDSAVYLCASSPGGTGNHEQYFGPGTRLTVT.

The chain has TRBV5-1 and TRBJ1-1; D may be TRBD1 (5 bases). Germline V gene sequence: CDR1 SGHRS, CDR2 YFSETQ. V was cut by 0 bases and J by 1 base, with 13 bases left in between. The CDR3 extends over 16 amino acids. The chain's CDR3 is CASSLEAGPGNTEAFF. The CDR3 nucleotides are TGCGCCAGCAGCTTGGAGGCAGGGCCGGGGAACACTGAAGCTTTCTTT.

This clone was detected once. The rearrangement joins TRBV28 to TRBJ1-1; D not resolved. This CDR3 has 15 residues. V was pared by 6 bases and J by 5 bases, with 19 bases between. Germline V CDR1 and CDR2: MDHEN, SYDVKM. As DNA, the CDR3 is TGTGCCAGCAGCCTTGTTTCAGGTCGGGGAACTGAAGCTTTCTTT. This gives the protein CASSLVSGRGTEAFF.

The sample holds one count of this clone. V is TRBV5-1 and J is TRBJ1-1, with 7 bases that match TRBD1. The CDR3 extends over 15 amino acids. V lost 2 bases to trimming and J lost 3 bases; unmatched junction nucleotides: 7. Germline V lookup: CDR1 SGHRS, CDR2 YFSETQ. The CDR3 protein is CASSLIGDSYTEAFF. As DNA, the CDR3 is TGCGCCAGCAGCTTAATTGGGGACAGCTACACTGAAGCTTTCTTT.

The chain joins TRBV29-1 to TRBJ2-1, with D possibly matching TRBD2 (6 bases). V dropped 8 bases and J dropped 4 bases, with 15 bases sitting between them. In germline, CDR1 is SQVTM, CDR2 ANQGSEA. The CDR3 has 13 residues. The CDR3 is CSWRGREYNEQFF. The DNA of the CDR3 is TGCAGCTGGCGGGGCAGGGAATACAATGAGCAGTTCTTC.

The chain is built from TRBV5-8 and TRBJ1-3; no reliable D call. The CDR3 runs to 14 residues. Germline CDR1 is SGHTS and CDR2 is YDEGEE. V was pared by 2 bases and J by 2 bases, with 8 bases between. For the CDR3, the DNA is TGTGCCAGCAGCTTAGGAGGAGCTGGAAACACCATATATTTT. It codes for CASSLGGAGNTIYF.

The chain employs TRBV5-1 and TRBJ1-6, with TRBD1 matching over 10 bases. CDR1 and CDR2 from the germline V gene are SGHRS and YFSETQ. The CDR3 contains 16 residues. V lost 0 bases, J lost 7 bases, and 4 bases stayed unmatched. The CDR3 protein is CASSLATGGLNSPLHF. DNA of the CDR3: TGCGCCAGCAGCTTGGCGACAGGGGGCCTGAATTCACCCCTCCACTTT.

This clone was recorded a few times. DNA for the CDR3: TGCGCCAGCAGCCACGGGACATCCAACTATGGCTACACCTTC. Translation: CASSHGTSNYGYTF. The chain employs TRBV5-1 and TRBJ1-2, with TRBD1 as a possible D gene (6 bases). This CDR3 comprises 14 residues. The V gene's germline CDR1 is SGHRS and CDR2 YFSETQ. The ends were cut back, 4 bases at V and 2 bases at J, with 12 bases in the middle. The full variable domain, completed using reference TRBV5-1 and TRBJ1-2, is KAGVTQTPRYLIKTRGQQVTLSCSPISGHRSVSWYQQTPGQGLQFLFEYFSETQRNKGNFPGRFSGRQFSNSRSEMNVSTLELGDSALYLCASSHGTSNYGYTFGSGTRLTVV.

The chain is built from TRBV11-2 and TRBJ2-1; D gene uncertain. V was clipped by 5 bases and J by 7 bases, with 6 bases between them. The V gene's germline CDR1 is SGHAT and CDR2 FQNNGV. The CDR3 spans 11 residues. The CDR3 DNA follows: TGTGCCAGCAGCGACTGGAATGAGCAGTTCTTC. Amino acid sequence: CASSDWNEQFF.

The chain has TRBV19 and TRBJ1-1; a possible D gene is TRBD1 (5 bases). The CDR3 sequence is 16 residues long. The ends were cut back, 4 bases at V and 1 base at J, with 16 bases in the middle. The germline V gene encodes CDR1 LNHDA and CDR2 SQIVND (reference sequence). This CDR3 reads CASSKYSGLTNTEAFF. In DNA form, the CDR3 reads TGTGCCAGTAGTAAATACTCGGGACTGACGAACACTGAAGCTTTCTTT.

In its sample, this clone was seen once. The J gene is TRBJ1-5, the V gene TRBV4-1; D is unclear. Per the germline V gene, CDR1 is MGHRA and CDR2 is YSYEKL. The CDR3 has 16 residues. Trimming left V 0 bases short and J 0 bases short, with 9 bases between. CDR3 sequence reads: CASSQETVYSNQPQHF. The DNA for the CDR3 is TGCGCCAGCAGCCAAGAAACGGTTTATAGCAATCAGCCCCAGCATTTT.

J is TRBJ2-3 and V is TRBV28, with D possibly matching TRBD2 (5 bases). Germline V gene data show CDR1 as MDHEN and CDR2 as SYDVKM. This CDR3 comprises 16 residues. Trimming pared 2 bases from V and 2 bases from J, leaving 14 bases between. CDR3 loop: CASSLPSGTPTDTQYF. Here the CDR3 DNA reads TGTGCCAGCAGTTTACCGAGCGGAACTCCCACAGATACGCAGTATTTT.

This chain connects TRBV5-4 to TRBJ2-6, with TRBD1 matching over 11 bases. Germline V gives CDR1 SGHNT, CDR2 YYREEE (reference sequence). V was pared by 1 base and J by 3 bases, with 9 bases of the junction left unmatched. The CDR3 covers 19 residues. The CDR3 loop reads CASSLSLGQGAVGANVLTF. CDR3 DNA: TGTGCCAGCAGCTTGTCTTTAGGACAGGGGGCTGTTGGGGCCAACGTCCTGACTTTC.

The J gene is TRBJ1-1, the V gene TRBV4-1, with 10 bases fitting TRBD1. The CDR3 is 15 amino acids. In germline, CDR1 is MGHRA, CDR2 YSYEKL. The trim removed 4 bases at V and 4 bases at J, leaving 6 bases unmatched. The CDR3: CASSREGQGLTEAFF. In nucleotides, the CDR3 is TGCGCCAGCAGCCGAGAGGGACAGGGGCTCACTGAAGCTTTCTTT.

The CDR3 here is CASTEGAVNRNTIYF. The CDR3 nucleotides are TGTGCCAGCACCGAAGGTGCGGTAAATCGAAACACCATATATTTT. This rearrangement joins TRBV6-5 to TRBJ1-3; D unclear. Trimming left V 7 bases short and J 5 bases short, with 18 bases between. The length of the CDR3 is 15 residues. The germline gives CDR1 MNHEY, CDR2 SVGAGI.

CDR3 DNA sequence: TGCAGCGTTGATACAGCCCAAATAGAAAATGAGCAGTTCTTC. Protein sequence: CSVDTAQIENEQFF. The chain combines TRBV29-1 with TRBJ2-1; D unresolved. This CDR3 has 14 residues. Germline V gene data show CDR1 as SQVTM and CDR2 as ANQGSEA. V shed 3 bases and J shed 7 bases, with 16 bases lying between them.